Included here is one T cell receptor beta chain sequence, with context. This clonotype occurred a few times. Its antigen is currently not known. No base qualities exist here, and no much larger clone lies one base off it. V sheds 3 bases and J sheds 3 bases, leaving 9 bases between their ends. Its CDR3 holds 13 amino acids, cysteine through phenylalanine. Only CDR3 DNA remains: 39 bases, in frame from the first base. According to the germline V gene, CDR1 reads KGHSH and CDR2 reads LQKENI. This record belongs to a study of response to subunit inactivated influenza vaccine (dated by TCRdb to 2016 to 2019). Regarding the research as a whole: Deep quantitative profiling of the T cell receptor repertoire was used in the study to follow responses to a trivalent subunit inactivated influenza vaccine.

General study outcomes and caveats: The authors proposed that each seasonal influenza vaccination may bring in only a limited number of new T cells.

Library prep was done by RT-PCR. Instrument on record: Illumina HiSeq 2500. Through fastp at Q25 and MiXCR, TCRdb rebuilt clones from the public reads, retaining in-frame beta chains. Duplicate CDR3 protein sequences are folded into a single record with the most common DNA and genes. Counted in this sample were 450,000 to 600,000 distinct CDR3 sequences; approximately 7.1% of them appeared once. The ten largest clones capture 10% to 15% of the sample. The chain was built from TRBV18 and TRBJ2-7; the D gene is not confidently resolved. Here the sequenced sample was PBMCs from blood, taken less than 30 months after vaccination. This clonotype was obtained from a man between 50 and 69 years old who received an inactivated influenza vaccine. Donor details come from another sample of the same person, matched by shared clones. The DNA sequence is given as TGTGCCAGCTCACCCTCCGGTATCTACGAGCAGTACTTC. This is translated as CASSPSGIYEQYF.